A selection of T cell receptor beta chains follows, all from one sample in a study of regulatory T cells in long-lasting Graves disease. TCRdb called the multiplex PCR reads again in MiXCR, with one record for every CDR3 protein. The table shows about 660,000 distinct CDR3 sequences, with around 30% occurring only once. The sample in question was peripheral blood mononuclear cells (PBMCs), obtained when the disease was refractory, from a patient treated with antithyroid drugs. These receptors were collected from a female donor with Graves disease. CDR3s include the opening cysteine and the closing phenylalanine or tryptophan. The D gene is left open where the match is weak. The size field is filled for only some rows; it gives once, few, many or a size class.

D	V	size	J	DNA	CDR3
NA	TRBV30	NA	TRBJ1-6	TGTGCCTGGAAGAAGGGTCCCCCCCTCCACTTT	CAWKKGPPLHF
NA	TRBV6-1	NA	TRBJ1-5	TGTGCCAGCAGTGGAGGACAGAATCAGCCCCAGCATTTT	CASSGGQNQPQHF
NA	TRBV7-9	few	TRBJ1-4	TGTGCCAGTTCGAATTCGGGCGTGGGTGAAAAACTGTTTTTT	CASSNSGVGEKLFF
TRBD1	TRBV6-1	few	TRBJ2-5	TGTGCCAGCAGTGAATTCGGGACAGGGGGCGGCAGCTGGGAGACCCAGTACTTC	CASSEFGTGGGSWETQYF
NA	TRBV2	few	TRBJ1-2	TGTGCCAGCAGTGAAACGATTTGGACCGAAGCAAATGGCTACACCTTC	CASSETIWTEANGYTF
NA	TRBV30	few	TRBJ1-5	TGTGCCTGGAGTAGGGGTGACAGTAGATATCAGCCCCAGCATTTT	CAWSRGDSRYQPQHF
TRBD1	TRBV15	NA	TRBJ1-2	TGTGCCACCAGCAGAGATAGGGGGCTACTTGGCTACACCTTC	CATSRDRGLLGYTF
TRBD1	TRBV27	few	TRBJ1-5	TGTGCCAGCAGACCGACAGGGTTGGTTCAGCCCCAGCATTTT	CASRPTGLVQPQHF
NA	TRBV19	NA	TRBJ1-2	TGTGCCAGCCTTGACAGGACAAATGGCTATGGCTACACCTTC	CASLDRTNGYGYTF
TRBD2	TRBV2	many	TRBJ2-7	TGTGCCAGCAGTGTTAGCGGGCTCTCCTACGAGCAGTACTTC	CASSVSGLSYEQYF
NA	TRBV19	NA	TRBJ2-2	TGTGCCAGTAGTATAGGGCAGGGGAACACCGGGGAGCTGTTTTTT	CASSIGQGNTGELFF
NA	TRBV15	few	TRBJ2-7	TGTGCCACCAGCAGAGGGCTGGGGGAGCAGTACTTC	CATSRGLGEQYF
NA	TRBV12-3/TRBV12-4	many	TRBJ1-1	TGTGCCAGCAGTTTATTCGGGGGCTGGAACACTGAAGCTTTCTTT	CASSLFGGWNTEAFF
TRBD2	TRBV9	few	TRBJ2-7	TGTGCCAGCAGCGTAGGACTAGCGGAGGGTCCCTACGAGCAGTACTTC	CASSVGLAEGPYEQYF
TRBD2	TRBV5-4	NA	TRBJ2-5	TGTGCCAGCAGTCCTCTCCGGGGGGGTTTTGGAGAGACCCAGTACTTC	CASSPLRGGFGETQYF
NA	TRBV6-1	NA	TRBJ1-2	TGTGCCAGCAGTGAAAGCGGCCTCCCCTATGGCTACACCTTC	CASSESGLPYGYTF
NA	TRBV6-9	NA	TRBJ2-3	TGTGCCAGCAGTATTCGACAGAGCACAGATACGCAGTATTTT	CASSIRQSTDTQYF
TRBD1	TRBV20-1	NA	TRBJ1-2	TGCAGTGCTAGTGAAGGGGGCGATGGCTACACCTTC	CSASEGGDGYTF
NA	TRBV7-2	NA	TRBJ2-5	TGTGCCAGCAGCTTACGGTGGGGAGAAGAGACCCAGTACTTC	CASSLRWGEETQYF
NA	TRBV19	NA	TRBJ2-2	TGTGCCAGTAGTATTGAACAGGGCAGCACCGGGGAGCTGTTTTTT	CASSIEQGSTGELFF
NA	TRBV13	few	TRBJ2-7	TGTGCCAGCAGCCCGTCGGGCGGGGCGACCTACGAGCAGTACTTC	CASSPSGGATYEQYF
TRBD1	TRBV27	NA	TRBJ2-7	TGTGCCAGCAGTTACTCCGTATTGGGGACAGGGGCGCTTAGGACTGGCTACGAGCAGTACTTC	CASSYSVLGTGALRTGYEQYF
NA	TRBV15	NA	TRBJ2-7	TGTGCCACCAGCAGAGACAGGGGTTTCGAGCAGTACTTC	CATSRDRGFEQYF
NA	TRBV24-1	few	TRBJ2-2	TGTGCCCCCGTGGGGCATATAGGCGGGGAGCTGTTTTTT	CAPVGHIGGELFF
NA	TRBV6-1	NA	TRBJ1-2	TGTGCCAGCACCCAGGGGAATTATGGCTACACCTTC	CASTQGNYGYTF
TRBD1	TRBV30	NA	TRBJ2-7	TGTGCCTGGAGCGGGACAGGGGGCTCCTACGAGCAGTACTTC	CAWSGTGGSYEQYF
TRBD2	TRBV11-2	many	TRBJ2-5	TGTGCCAGCAGCTCCCGGCTAGCGGGGGGCCACCAAGAGACCCAGTACTTC	CASSSRLAGGHQETQYF
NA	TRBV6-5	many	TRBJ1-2	TGTGCCAGCAGTTACGACGGGAACTATGGCTACACCTTC	CASSYDGNYGYTF
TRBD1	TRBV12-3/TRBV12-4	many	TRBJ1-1	TGTGCCAGCAGATCGACAGGGGCCCCGAACACTGAAGCTTTCTTT	CASRSTGAPNTEAFF
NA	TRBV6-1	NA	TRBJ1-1	TGTGCCAGCAGCCCACGCCCAGGGAAGAACACTGAAGCTTTCTTT	CASSPRPGKNTEAFF
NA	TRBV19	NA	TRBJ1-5	TGTGCCAGTAGACGGGCCCTTAGCAATCAGCCCCAGCATTTT	CASRRALSNQPQHF
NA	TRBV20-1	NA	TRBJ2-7	TGCAGTGCTCTCGGGCAGACCTACGAGCAGTACTTC	CSALGQTYEQYF
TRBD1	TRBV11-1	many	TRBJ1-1	TGTGCCAGCAGCCTCACAGGGGTAACTACCACTGAAGCTTTCTTT	CASSLTGVTTTEAFF
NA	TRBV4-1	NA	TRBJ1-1	TGCGCCAGCAGCCAACCCTCCACTGAAGCTTTCTTT	CASSQPSTEAFF
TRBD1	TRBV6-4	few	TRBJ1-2	TGTGCCAGCAGTCAGCGGGACAGGGACTATGGCTACACCTTC	CASSQRDRDYGYTF
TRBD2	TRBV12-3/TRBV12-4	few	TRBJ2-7	TGTGCCAGCAGACTTGTCGGGCTAGCGGCTTACGAGCAGTACTTC	CASRLVGLAAYEQYF
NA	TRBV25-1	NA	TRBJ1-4	TGTGCCAGCAGTGAGGCAGGGTATAATGAAAAACTGTTTTTT	CASSEAGYNEKLFF
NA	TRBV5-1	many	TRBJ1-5	TGTGCCAGCAGCTTGGATGGTAGTAGTAATCAGCCCCAGCATTTT	CASSLDGSSNQPQHF
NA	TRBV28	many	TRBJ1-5	TGTGCCAGCAGTTTCGAAACAGGGTTACCCCAGCCCCAGCATTTT	CASSFETGLPQPQHF
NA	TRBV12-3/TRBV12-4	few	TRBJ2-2	TGTGCCAGCCGATCCGGTGGGAGTGGTACCAGGGAGCTGTTTTTT	CASRSGGSGTRELFF
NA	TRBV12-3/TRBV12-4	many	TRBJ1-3	TGTGCCAGCAGTCAATCGACAGGTGGAAACACCATATATTTT	CASSQSTGGNTIYF